This TCR beta chain was profiled in a study of breast tumors, draining lymph nodes, adjacent tissues. This clonotype occurred once. The junction does not match germline at one end; this may be a read error. TCRdb reanalysed the multiplex PCR reads using MiXCR and keeps one entry per CDR3 protein. Here the sample spans about 230,000 distinct CDR3 sequences, approximately 30% being singletons. Samples came from axillary lymph nodes draining the breast cancer. The germline CDR1 and CDR2 sequences are LGHNA and YSLEER. The CDR3 totals 15 residues. This chain links TRBV4-3 with TRBJ2-7; 7 positions agree with TRBD1. The clonotype originates from a female donor with breast cancer. Some clones in this sample may be carry-over from other donors' samples. The sequenced material came from axillary lymph node tissue. The CDR3, as DNA: TGCGCCTGCAGCCAAGAGGGGACAGCGACTTGCGGGCAGTACTTC. Translated: CACSQEGTATCGQYF.